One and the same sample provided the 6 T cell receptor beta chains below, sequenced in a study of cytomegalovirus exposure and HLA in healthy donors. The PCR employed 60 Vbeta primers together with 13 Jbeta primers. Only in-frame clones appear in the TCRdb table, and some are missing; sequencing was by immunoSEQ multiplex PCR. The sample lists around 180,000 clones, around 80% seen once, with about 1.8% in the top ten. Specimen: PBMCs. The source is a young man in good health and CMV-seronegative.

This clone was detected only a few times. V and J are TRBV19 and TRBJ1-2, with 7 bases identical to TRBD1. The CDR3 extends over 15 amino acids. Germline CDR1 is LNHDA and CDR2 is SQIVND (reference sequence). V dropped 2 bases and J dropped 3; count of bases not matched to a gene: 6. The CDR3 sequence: CASSIQGVEDYGYTF. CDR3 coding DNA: TGTGCCAGTAGTATACAGGGGGTTGAGGACTATGGCTACACCTTC.

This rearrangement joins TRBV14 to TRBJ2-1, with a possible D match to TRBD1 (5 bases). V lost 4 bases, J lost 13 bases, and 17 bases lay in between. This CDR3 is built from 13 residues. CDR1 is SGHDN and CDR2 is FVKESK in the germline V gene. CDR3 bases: TGTGCCAGCAGCCTGGGATTCGGACAAACCCAGTTCTTC. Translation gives CASSLGFGQTQFF.

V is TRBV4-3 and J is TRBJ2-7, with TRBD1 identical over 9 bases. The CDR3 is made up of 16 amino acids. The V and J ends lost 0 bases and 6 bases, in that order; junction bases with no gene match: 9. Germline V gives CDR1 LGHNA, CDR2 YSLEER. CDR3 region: CASSQDRADRGSEQYF. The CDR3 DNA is TGCGCCAGCAGCCAAGATCGAGCGGACAGGGGCAGCGAGCAGTACTTC.

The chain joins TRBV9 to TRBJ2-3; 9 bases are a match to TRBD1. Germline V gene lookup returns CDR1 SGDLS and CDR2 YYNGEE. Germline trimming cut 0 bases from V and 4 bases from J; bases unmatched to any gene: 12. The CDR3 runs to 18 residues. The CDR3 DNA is TGTGCCAGCAGCGTAGGGCCAATCTACAGGGGGCGTGCAGATACGCAGTATTTT. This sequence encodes CASSVGPIYRGRADTQYF.

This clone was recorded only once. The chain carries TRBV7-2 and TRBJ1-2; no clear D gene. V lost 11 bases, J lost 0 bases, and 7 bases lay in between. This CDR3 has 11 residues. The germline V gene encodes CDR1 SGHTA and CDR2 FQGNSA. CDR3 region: CAGGTNYGYTF. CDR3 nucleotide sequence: TGTGCCGGCGGGACTAACTATGGCTACACCTTC.

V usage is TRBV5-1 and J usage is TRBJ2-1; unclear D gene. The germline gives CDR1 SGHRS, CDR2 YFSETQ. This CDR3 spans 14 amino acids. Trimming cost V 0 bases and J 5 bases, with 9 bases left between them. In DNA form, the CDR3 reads TGCGCCAGCAGCTTGGCAGCACAGAACAATGAGCAGTTCTTC. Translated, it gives CASSLAAQNNEQFF.